Listed here are 30 T cell receptor beta chains from one sample, sequenced in a study of T cell responses to AZD1222 COVID-19 vaccine. The data were produced by immunoSEQ multiplex PCR, yet TCRdb's version contains in-frame clones alone and is incomplete. The table lists about 110,000 clones, about 88% of them singletons. This specimen consisted of peripheral blood, obtained on day 0 of AZD1222 vaccination. The receptors derive from an adult in good health.

This chain links TRBV10-3 with TRBJ1-4; TRBD1 is a possible D gene (6 bases). This CDR3 has 16 residues. With 3 bases removed from V and 7 bases from J, the gap between germline ends came to 18 bases. Germline CDR1 reads ENHRY; CDR2 reads SYGVKD. CDR3 in amino acids: CAISDLDRGAGEKLFF. The CDR3 DNA is TGTGCCATCAGTGATCTGGATAGGGGGGCTGGTGAAAAACTGTTTTTT.

The chain links TRBV30 to TRBJ1-5, with D perhaps matching TRBD1 (5 bases). Germline CDR1 GTSNPN, CDR2 SVGIG (reference sequence). The CDR3 contains 13 residues. V was shortened by 0 bases and J by 6 bases, with 9 bases between the two germline ends. The CDR3 loop reads CAWSVAQGQPQHF. The CDR3 DNA reads TGTGCCTGGAGTGTAGCCCAGGGTCAGCCCCAGCATTTT.

The rearrangement links TRBV6-1 to TRBJ1-5; the D is unclear. V was shortened by 2 bases and J by 6 bases, with 8 bases between the two germline ends. This CDR3 is built from 13 residues. The germline V gene has CDR1 MNHNS and CDR2 SASEGT. The CDR3 spells CASSERRLQPQHF. The CDR3 DNA is TGTGCCAGCAGTGAACGTAGGCTTCAGCCCCAGCATTTT.

J is TRBJ1-6 and V is TRBV5-5; 8 nucleotides agree with TRBD1. Germline CDR1 reads SGHKS; CDR2 reads YYEKEE (reference sequence). V lost 0 bases, J lost 5 bases, and 10 bases stayed unmatched. This CDR3 comprises 18 residues. CDR3 DNA sequence: TGTGCCAGCAGCTTGGCTGGGACGGACAGGGCCAATAATTCACCCCTCCACTTT. This sequence encodes CASSLAGTDRANNSPLHF.

This sequence joins TRBV10-1 and TRBJ2-7; maybe TRBD2 (5 bases). The V and J ends lost 5 bases and 3 bases respectively, with 8 bases between them. This CDR3 is 12 amino acids long. Germline V gene data show CDR1 as WNHNN and CDR2 as SYGVQD (reference sequence). CDR3 sequence reads: CASSRDYYEQYF. CDR3 coding DNA: TGCGCCAGCAGTCGTGACTACTACGAGCAGTACTTC.

This clone occurred once. The chain employs TRBV28 and TRBJ2-3; a possible D gene is TRBD2 (5 bases). This CDR3 is 13 amino acids long. Per germline, CDR1 MDHEN and CDR2 SYDVKM. Trimming left V 8 bases short and J 2 bases short, with 11 bases between. CDR3 DNA sequence: TGTGCCAGCTTACGGGGTTACACAGATACGCAGTATTTT. The encoded protein is CASLRGYTDTQYF.

The chain links TRBV19 to TRBJ1-2; perhaps TRBD1 as D (6 bases). Germline V gene lookup returns CDR1 LNHDA and CDR2 SQIVND (reference sequence). Trimming took off 9 bases at V and 6 bases at J, with 29 bases between the two ends. The CDR3 consists of 17 residues. In DNA form, the CDR3 reads TGTGCCAGCTTATTCTCTGTCGAGGCCGGGACAAGGGATGGCTACACCTTC. Translated, it gives CASLFSVEAGTRDGYTF.

V is TRBV7-9 and J is TRBJ1-3; weak D call: TRBD1 (6 bases). CDR1 SEHNR and CDR2 FQNEAQ come from the germline V gene (reference sequence). The CDR3 loop spans 17 amino acids. V was cut by 6 bases and J by 4 bases, with 22 bases left in between. The CDR3 bases are TGTGCCAGCAGAGTCCGAGGGGGGGCATCGAAAGGAAACACCATATATTTT. This codes for CASRVRGGASKGNTIYF.

V and J are TRBV19 and TRBJ2-1, with 7 bases that match TRBD1. CDR1 is LNHDA, CDR2 SQIVND, per germline (reference sequence). V shed 0 bases and J 6 bases; nucleotides not matched to a gene: 8. The CDR3 is 16 residues long. Here the CDR3 DNA reads TGTGCCAGTAGTATAGATCGAGGGGGCAAGGGCAATGAGCAGTTCTTC. Translated, it gives CASSIDRGGKGNEQFF. Complete variable domain (other parts from reference TRBV19 and TRBJ2-1): DGGITQSPKYLFRKEGQNVTLSCEQNLNHDAMYWYRQDPGQGLRLIYYSQIVNDFQKGDIAEGYSVSREKKESFPLTVTSAQKNPTAFYLCASSIDRGGKGNEQFFGPGTRLTVL.

The V and J genes are TRBV21-1 and TRBJ2-2; the table's TRBD1 call for D was not verified on the DNA. TRBV21-1 is a pseudogene segment. The CDR3 length is 20 residues. CDR3 in amino acids: CASRVNGGPTGNSFTGELFF. The CDR3 DNA reads TGTGCCAGCAGGGTGAATGGGGGGCCGACAGGGAATAGCTTTACCGGGGAGCTGTTTTTT.

In DNA, the CDR3 is TGTGCCATCGGTGCCTATGGCTACACCTTC. Translation: CAIGAYGYTF. The chain combines TRBV28 with TRBJ1-2, with D hard to call. This CDR3 contains 10 residues. Deletions cut 10 bases from V and 4 bases from J, with 7 bases between. The germline V gene encodes CDR1 MDHEN and CDR2 SYDVKM.

A single count supports this clone. The chain has TRBV29-1 and TRBJ1-2, with D maybe TRBD1 (5 bases). The CDR3 consists of 12 residues. V was pared by 6 bases and J by 4 bases, with 12 bases between. CDR1 is SQVTM, CDR2 ANQGSEA, per germline. The CDR3 DNA follows: TGCAGCGTGCCGGGGGGGGTCTATGGCTACACCTTC. Protein product: CSVPGGVYGYTF.

V usage is TRBV2 and J usage is TRBJ1-5, with a weak D call TRBD1 (5 bases). CDR1 and CDR2 (germline): SNHLY, FYNNEI. Trimming removed 6 bases from V and 4 bases from J, with 7 bases in between. The CDR3 consists of 12 residues. DNA of the CDR3: TGTGCCAGCAGGGGGGAAAATCAGCCCCAGCATTTT. Its protein product is CASRGENQPQHF.

This chain uses TRBV28 with TRBJ1-1; 8 bases fit TRBD1. Germline V gives CDR1 MDHEN, CDR2 SYDVKM. The CDR3 spans 15 residues. The junction had 9 bases not matched to a gene; V was cut back by 5 bases and J by 4 bases. CDR3 sequence reads: CASSPRTGRGTEAFF. The CDR3 DNA reads TGTGCCAGCAGTCCCCGGACAGGGAGAGGCACTGAAGCTTTCTTT.

The rearrangement joins TRBV27 to TRBJ2-6; D gene ambiguous. Germline lookup yields CDR1 MNHEY and CDR2 SMNVEV (reference sequence). Trimming shortened V by 5 bases and J by 4 bases, and 18 bases separated the two germline ends. CDR3 length: 17 residues. CDR3 sequence reads: CASSGVGPFPGANVLTF. CDR3 DNA sequence: TGTGCCAGCAGTGGTGTGGGCCCTTTTCCCGGGGCCAACGTCCTGACTTTC.

Only one count was recorded for this clone. The rearrangement joins TRBV24-1 to TRBJ2-2, with a weak D call TRBD2 (6 bases). Trimming removed 3 bases at V and 2 bases at J, with 12 bases between. The CDR3 contains 16 residues. Germline CDR1 and CDR2: KGHDR and SFDVKD. Here the CDR3 reads CATSDPGGPNTGELFF. CDR3 sequence (DNA): TGTGCCACCAGTGATCCTGGAGGGCCAAACACCGGGGAGCTGTTTTTT.

The chain couples TRBV2 to TRBJ2-7, with no clear D. The CDR3 has 13 residues. CDR1 is SNHLY and CDR2 is FYNNEI in the germline V gene. Trimming took 2 bases from V and 5 from J, leaving 10 bases between them. CDR3 nucleotides: TGTGCCAGCAGTGAAAGTGGGTCCAACGAGCAGTACTTC. The encoded protein is CASSESGSNEQYF.

This clone was observed a few times. The J gene is TRBJ1-2, the V gene TRBV5-6; TRBD1 is a possible D gene (5 bases). Trimming removed 4 bases from V and 2 bases from J, with 15 bases in between. Per the germline V gene, CDR1 is SGHDT and CDR2 is YYEEEE. The CDR3 consists of 15 residues. The chain's CDR3 is CASSLRTSGNYGYTF. For the CDR3, the DNA is TGTGCCAGCAGCCTCCGGACATCGGGGAACTATGGCTACACCTTC.

The V call is TRBV5-4, the J call TRBJ1-4; no reliable D call. The CDR3 is 15 amino acids. V lost 0 bases and J 4 bases, leaving 10 bases between the germline ends. Germline-derived CDR1 and CDR2 are SGHNT and YYREEE (reference sequence). This CDR3 is CASSLGGQLNEKLFF. The CDR3, as DNA: TGTGCCAGCAGCTTGGGTGGGCAGCTTAATGAAAAACTGTTTTTT.

This clone was observed a handful of times. CDR3 sequence: CASSQDIGVPSNYGYTF. The CDR3 nucleotides are TGCGCCAGCAGCCAAGATATTGGGGTCCCGTCTAACTATGGCTACACCTTC. This chain uses TRBV4-3 with TRBJ1-2; D call uncertain. CDR3 length equals 17 residues. V was pared by 0 bases and J by 0 bases, with 14 bases between. The germline V gene encodes CDR1 LGHNA and CDR2 YSLEER.

This clone was detected once. The chain uses TRBV11-3 and TRBJ2-5, with D possibly called TRBD1 or TRBD2 (5 bases each). Germline CDR1 SGHNT, CDR2 YENEEA. Trimming removed 4 bases at V and 5 bases at J, with 14 bases between. The CDR3 runs 14 residues. CDR3 residues: CASSSRGERETQYF. The CDR3 DNA reads TGTGCCAGCAGCTCCCGAGGGGAGAGGGAGACCCAGTACTTC. Combining the CDR3 with reference TRBV11-3 and TRBJ2-5 gives the whole variable domain EAGVVQSPRYKIIEKKQPVAFWCNPISGHNTLYWYLQNLGQGPELLIRYENEEAVDDSQLPKDRFSAERLKGVDSTLKIQPAELGDSAVYLCASSSRGERETQYFGPGTRLLVL.

The chain joins TRBV20-1 to TRBJ1-5; D remains ambiguous. Germline assignment: CDR1 DFQATT and CDR2 SNEGSKA (reference sequence). Deletions cut 3 bases from V and 1 base from J, with 10 bases between. This CDR3 has 14 residues. The CDR3 DNA follows: TGCAGTGCTAGTGCCGGGTTGAGCAATCAGCCCCAGCATTTT. Translation: CSASAGLSNQPQHF.

The CDR3: CASSDWGGGANVLTF. The CDR3 DNA sequence: TGTGCCAGCAGTGATTGGGGTGGTGGGGCCAACGTCCTGACTTTC. The chain carries TRBV2 and TRBJ2-6; D gene unclear. Trimming removed 3 bases from V and 3 bases from J, with 9 bases in between. The CDR3 consists of 15 residues. CDR1 and CDR2 from the germline V gene are SNHLY and FYNNEI.

The chain joins TRBV28 to TRBJ2-7; D may match TRBD1 or TRBD2 (5 bases each). Trimming stripped 5 bases from V and 1 base from J, with 18 bases between. The CDR3 contains 16 residues. Germline CDR1 MDHEN, CDR2 SYDVKM. The CDR3 region has the DNA TGTGCCAGCAGTCCGCTACCGGGACCAAGGTCCTACGAGCAGTACTTC. This sequence encodes CASSPLPGPRSYEQYF.

V gene TRBV2 combines with J gene TRBJ2-3, with 11 bases aligning to TRBD2. Germline V gives CDR1 SNHLY, CDR2 FYNNEI. Unmatched junction bases numbered 4, after V lost 5 bases and J lost 3 bases. This CDR3 contains 15 residues. CDR3 in DNA: TGTGCCAGCAGTACGACTAGCGGGGTGACAGATACGCAGTATTTT. Protein sequence: CASSTTSGVTDTQYF.

This clone was counted a few times. The chain combines TRBV7-3 with TRBJ2-3, with TRBD2 matching over 7 bases. The CDR3 spans 19 residues. Germline V lookup: CDR1 SGHTA, CDR2 FQGTGA. Unmatched junction bases numbered 18, after V lost 4 bases and J lost 2 bases. The CDR3 reads CASSWYPPGAGANTDTQYF. The CDR3 DNA sequence: TGTGCCAGCAGCTGGTACCCCCCCGGCGCGGGAGCCAACACAGATACGCAGTATTTT.

V usage is TRBV15 and J usage is TRBJ1-2, with 9 bases lining up with TRBD1. CDR3 length: 14 residues. Germline lookup yields CDR1 LNHNV and CDR2 YYDKDF (reference sequence). Losses at the gene ends were 6 bases for V and 7 bases for J; bases not matched to a gene: 9. CDR3 region: CATSKQGATGGYTF. The CDR3 DNA follows: TGTGCCACCAGTAAACAGGGGGCTACGGGTGGCTACACCTTC.

J is TRBJ1-2 and V is TRBV6-2 or TRBV6-3; the D is unclear. The CDR3 is 12 amino acids. The V and J ends lost 4 bases and 8 bases respectively, with 11 bases between them. Germline V gene sequence: CDR1 MNHEY, CDR2 SVGEGT. CDR3 loop: CASSLGRGGYTF. CDR3 bases: TGTGCCAGCAGTTTGGGTCGCGGAGGCTACACCTTC.

The rearrangement links TRBV18 to TRBJ2-1, with TRBD2 identical over 12 bases. J gave up 8 bases and V 6 bases, and 5 bases lay outside the gene matches. Germline V gene data show CDR1 as KGHSH and CDR2 as LQKENI. The CDR3 runs to 14 residues. Here the CDR3 reads CASSMTSGSHEQFF. The CDR3 nucleotides are TGTGCCAGCTCCATGACTAGCGGGAGCCATGAGCAGTTCTTC. Supplemented by reference TRBV18 and TRBJ2-1, the full variable domain reads NAGVMQNPRHLVRRRGQEARLRCSPMKGHSHVYWYRQLPEEGLKFMVYLQKENIIDESGMPKERFSAEFPKEGPSILRIQQVVRGDSAAYFCASSMTSGSHEQFFGPGTRLTVL.

The chain carries TRBV24-1 and TRBJ1-2; perhaps TRBD1 as D (5 bases). The length of the CDR3 is 15 residues. Trimming removed 2 bases from V and 7 bases from J, with 16 bases in between. Germline V lookup: CDR1 KGHDR, CDR2 SFDVKD. The DNA of the CDR3 is TGTGCCACCAGTGATTCCGGGACCCGGGTGGGTGGCTACACCTTC. Protein sequence: CATSDSGTRVGGYTF.